This T cell receptor beta chain comes out of a study of regulatory T cells in long-lasting Graves disease (dated by TCRdb to the early 2020s). About the study as a whole: Persistent Graves' disease was defined as antithyroid drug treatment for over 5 years with persistently positive TSH receptor autoantibodies. This study used TCR sequencing and RNA sequencing of peripheral blood to compare persistent Graves' disease patients against newly diagnosed Graves' disease patients. The study took place in China and was registered as a clinical trial. TCR sequencing covered around 13 persistent and roughly 20 newly diagnosed Graves' disease patients, around 33 samples in total. In the clinical cohort, patients with persistent Graves' disease had used antithyroid drugs for an average of about 9.3 years. On the study overall, not on this receptor specifically: Only the TCR beta chain was sequenced and analyzed. The study examined only peripheral blood because the primary lesion, thyroid tissue, could not be accessed. Persistent disease showed preferential use of TRBV28, TRBJ1-2 and TRBJ2-5, whereas newly diagnosed disease favored TRBV20-1 and TRBJ2-1. The authors acknowledged the small sample size as a limitation that may reduce accuracy. More public clonotypes were shared among persistent patients (fewer than 3,000) than among newly diagnosed patients (approximately 1,000). Compared with newly diagnosed patients, patients with persistent Graves' disease had lower TCR Shannon entropy and fewer highly expanded clones, which suggests clonal expansion.

Library prep was done by multiplex PCR. The instrument given in TCRdb is Illumina HiSeq 4000. To build TCR beta libraries, CDR3 regions were amplified by Arm-PCR using iRepertoire HTBI primers. Before sequencing, the PCR products underwent gel purification. In the source study's methods: Gene usage analysis of CDR3 amino acid clonotypes relied on the 60 or so TRBV and 14 TRBJ segments identified across samples. COPE and FqMerger were used to merge filtered high-quality paired reads into contigs. Contigs were aligned with BLAST to IMGT TRBV, TRBD and TRBJ reference genes, and CDR3 was defined per IMGT. Clonotypes above 0.1% frequency were classified as highly expanded clones. Shannon entropy served as the measure of repertoire diversity, while the Gini coefficient captured V-J evenness. A clonotype found in more than one individual was treated as public. TCRdb passed the public sequencing reads through fastp at Q25 and MiXCR, retaining productive beta sequences. Identical CDR3 protein sequences are pooled into one entry, listed with their most common genes and DNA. The V and J calls and clone size come from TCRdb's table, not from the authors' own analysis. The sample table records a few hundred thousand distinct CDR3 sequences; 20% to 25% of these occur just once. Under 35% of the sample rests with the top ten.

The sample holds many counts of this clonotype. There is no known antigen for this receptor. Per-nucleotide qualities are absent, and no much larger clonotype sits a single base away. The time point label, as the study defines it: persistent/refractory GD, antithyroid drugs over 5 years with positive TRAb. RNA was extracted from PBMCs in TRIzol for both TCR sequencing and RNA sequencing. The diagnosis of Graves' disease was made according to American Thyroid Association guidelines. Patients for the study were recruited at an endocrinology department in Xi'an, China. From each patient, about 8.9 milliliters of peripheral blood was collected into an EDTA anticoagulant tube. Ficoll Paque Plus density gradient separation was used to isolate PBMCs, and no further T cell sorting was done. RNA quality was checked with an Agilent 2100 Bioanalyzer and agarose gel, and concentration with a NanoDrop 2000. The CDR3 numbers 15 residues from cysteine through phenylalanine. Only the CDR3 region is kept as DNA, spanning 45 bases read in frame from base 1. CDR1 and CDR2, per the germline V gene, are MDHEN and SYDVKM. V loses 8 bases at its end and J loses 5 bases; junction bases beyond the gene matches: 11.

The source of this sequence is a woman in her forties with Graves disease. Donor details come from another sample of the same person, matched by shared clones. The rearranged chain carries TRBV28 and TRBJ2-2; 7 of the junction bases match TRBD1. The sequencing here drew on peripheral blood mononuclear cells (PBMCs), taken when the disease was refractory, from a patient treated with antithyroid drugs. CDR3 reads: CASGTPGQRTGELFF. Read as DNA, the sequence is TGTGCCAGCGGAACGCCGGGACAGAGAACCGGGGAGCTGTTTTTT.